This TCR beta chain was profiled in a study of blood T cell repertoires in COVID-19. The overall study: The origin of the acute and convalescent COVID-19 samples was the United States, Italy and Spain.

Libraries were prepared by immunoSEQ multiplex PCR; TCRdb keeps only in-frame clonotypes and omits some of them. The sample yields a few hundred thousand clones, about nine tenths seen once. V lost 5 bases and J 0 bases, leaving 5 bases between the germline ends. The CDR3 totals 14 residues. The germline gives CDR1 MNHEY, CDR2 SVGEGT. The TCR originated in a man in his thirties or forties who had recovered from COVID-19. Sequenced input: peripheral blood. This rearrangement joins TRBV6-2 or TRBV6-3 to TRBJ1-6; D call uncertain. The CDR3 coding sequence is TGTGCCAGCAGTCGGAGCTCCTATAATTCACCCCTCCACTTT. As protein: CASSRSSYNSPLHF.